This entry lists 8 T cell receptor beta chains sequenced from one sample in a study of blood T cell repertoires in COVID-19. TCRdb's copy holds only in-frame clones and misses some; the assay was immunoSEQ multiplex PCR. The profile shows 150,000 to 200,000 clones, roughly 80% of them singletons. Sequencing was carried out using peripheral blood. The receptors come from a man in his 60s with acute or convalescent COVID-19.

The chain has TRBV27 and TRBJ2-2; D gene uncertain. The CDR3 is 14 amino acids. Germline values: CDR1 MNHEY, CDR2 SMNVEV (reference sequence). Trimming stripped 5 bases from V and 6 bases from J, with 13 bases between. The CDR3 sequence is CASSLLGASGELFF. DNA of the CDR3: TGTGCCAGCAGTCTTCTCGGAGCGTCCGGGGAGCTGTTTTTT.

This clone occurred a few times. The rearrangement joins TRBV6-2 or TRBV6-3 to TRBJ2-1; 9 nucleotides match TRBD2. CDR3 size: 17 residues. V dropped 0 bases and J dropped 8; count of bases not matched to a gene: 11. CDR1 is MNHEY and CDR2 is SVGEGT in the germline V gene. CDR3 coding DNA: TGTGCCAGCAGTTACTCGTTGGAGCGGGGGGCCCCGGATGAGCAGTTCTTC. Protein: CASSYSLERGAPDEQFF.

The CDR3 here is CASSLYRISDYGYTF. The CDR3 nucleotides are TGTGCCAGCAGCTTGTACAGGATCTCTGACTATGGCTACACCTTC. The V gene is TRBV5-5, the J gene TRBJ1-2; the D gene is possibly TRBD1 (5 bases). The V end was cut by 1 base, the J end by 3 bases, with 13 bases between. CDR1 and CDR2 from the germline V gene are SGHKS and YYEKEE (reference sequence). CDR3 length: 15 residues.

This clone has just one count. The chain recombines TRBV7-9 with TRBJ1-2; TRBD1 aligns across 10 bases. The trim removed 5 bases at V and 8 bases at J, leaving 8 bases unmatched. From germline, CDR1 is SEHNR and CDR2 FQNEAQ (reference sequence). The CDR3 covers 14 residues. CDR3 sequence: CASSRPGTGVGYTF. In DNA, the CDR3 is TGTGCCAGCAGCCGGCCCGGGACAGGGGTCGGCTACACCTTC. The whole variable domain, filled in from reference TRBV7-9 and TRBJ1-2, reads DTGVSQNPRHKITKRGQNVTFRCDPISEHNRLYWYRQTLGQGPEFLTYFQNEAQLEKSRLLSDRFSAERPKGSFSTLEIQRTEQGDSAMYLCASSRPGTGVGYTFGSGTRLTVV.

The chain has TRBV5-6 and TRBJ1-2, with 7 bases aligning to TRBD1. V shed 5 bases, J shed 2 bases, and the junction held 6 bases outside the gene matches. In germline, CDR1 is SGHDT, CDR2 YYEEEE. CDR3 length equals 14 residues. The CDR3 here is CASRVTGSNYGYTF. CDR3 sequence (DNA): TGTGCCAGCAGAGTGACAGGGTCCAACTATGGCTACACCTTC.

The chain recombines TRBV30 with TRBJ2-3; D remains unclear. Germline V gene lookup returns CDR1 GTSNPN and CDR2 SVGIG (reference sequence). This CDR3 region has 15 residues. V was shortened by 2 bases and J by 0 bases, with 12 bases between the two germline ends. The CDR3 is CAWSWAPASTDTQYF. The CDR3 nucleotides are TGTGCCTGGAGTTGGGCGCCCGCTAGCACAGATACGCAGTATTTT.

The chain employs TRBV6-1 and TRBJ2-1; 8 nucleotides align to TRBD2. Germline V gene sequence: CDR1 MNHNS, CDR2 SASEGT. V lost 1 base, J lost 5 bases, and 4 bases stayed unmatched. The CDR3 runs to 15 residues. The CDR3 sequence is CASSEEAGGHNEQFF. The CDR3 DNA reads as TGTGCCAGCAGTGAAGAGGCGGGGGGACACAATGAGCAGTTCTTC.

This clone was seen once. The chain uses TRBV6-5 and TRBJ1-1; TRBD1 is a possible D gene (5 bases). The CDR3 has 14 residues. In germline, CDR1 is MNHEY, CDR2 SVGAGI. V was cut by 0 bases and J by 2 bases, with 7 bases left in between. In nucleotides, the CDR3 is TGTGCCAGCAGTTACTCGGGGGGAAACACTGAAGCTTTCTTT. This encodes CASSYSGGNTEAFF.